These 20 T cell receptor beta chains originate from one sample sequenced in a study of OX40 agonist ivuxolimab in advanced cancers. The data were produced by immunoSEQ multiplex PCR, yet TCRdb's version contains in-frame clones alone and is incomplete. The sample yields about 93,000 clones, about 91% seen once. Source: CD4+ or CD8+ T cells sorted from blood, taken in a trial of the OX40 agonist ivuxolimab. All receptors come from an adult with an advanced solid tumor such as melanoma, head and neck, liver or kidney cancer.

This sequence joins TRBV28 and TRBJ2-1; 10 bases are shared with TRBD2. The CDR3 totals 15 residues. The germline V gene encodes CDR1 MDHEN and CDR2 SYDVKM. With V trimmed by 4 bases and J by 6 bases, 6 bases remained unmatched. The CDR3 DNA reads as TGTGCCAGCAGTTATATAGCGGGAGGTACCAATGAGCAGTTCTTC. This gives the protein CASSYIAGGTNEQFF.

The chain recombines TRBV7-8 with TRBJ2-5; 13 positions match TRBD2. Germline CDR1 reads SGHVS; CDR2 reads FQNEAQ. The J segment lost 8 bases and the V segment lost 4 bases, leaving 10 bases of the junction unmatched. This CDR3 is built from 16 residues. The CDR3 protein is CASSSGTSGTLETQYF. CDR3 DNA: TGTGCCAGCAGCTCCGGGACTAGCGGGACCCTTGAAACCCAGTACTTC.

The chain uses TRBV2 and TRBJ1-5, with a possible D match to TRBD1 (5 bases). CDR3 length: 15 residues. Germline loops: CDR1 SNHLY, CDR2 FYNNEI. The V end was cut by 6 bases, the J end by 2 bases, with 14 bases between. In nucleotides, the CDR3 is TGTGCCAGCAGATACAGGACCGAGGGCAATCAGCCCCAGCATTTT. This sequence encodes CASRYRTEGNQPQHF.

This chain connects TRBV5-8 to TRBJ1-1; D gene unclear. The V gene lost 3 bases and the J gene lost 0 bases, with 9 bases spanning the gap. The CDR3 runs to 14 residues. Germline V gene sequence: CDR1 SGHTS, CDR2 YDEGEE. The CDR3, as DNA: TGTGCCAGCAGCTATTCTAACATGAACACTGAAGCTTTCTTT. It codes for CASSYSNMNTEAFF.

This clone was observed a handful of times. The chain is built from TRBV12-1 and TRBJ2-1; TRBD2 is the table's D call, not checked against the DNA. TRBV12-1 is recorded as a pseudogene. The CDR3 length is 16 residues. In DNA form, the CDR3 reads TGTGCCAGCAGCTTTGGTGGGTCGGGATCCTACAATGAGCAGTTCTTC. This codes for CASSFGGSGSYNEQFF.

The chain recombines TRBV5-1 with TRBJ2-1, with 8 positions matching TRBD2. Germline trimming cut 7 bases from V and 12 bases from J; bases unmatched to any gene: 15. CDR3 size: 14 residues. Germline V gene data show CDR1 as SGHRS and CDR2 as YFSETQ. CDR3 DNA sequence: TGCGCCAGCGATTATGGAGAAGCGGGAGTGGCGCAGTTCTTC. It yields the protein CASDYGEAGVAQFF.

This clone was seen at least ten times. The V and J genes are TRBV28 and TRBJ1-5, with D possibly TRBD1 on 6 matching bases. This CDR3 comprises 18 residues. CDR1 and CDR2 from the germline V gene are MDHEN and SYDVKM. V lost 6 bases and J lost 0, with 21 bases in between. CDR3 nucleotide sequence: TGTGCCAGCAGGGTACCAGGGGCGATGGGATATAGCAATCAGCCCCAGCATTTT. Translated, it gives CASRVPGAMGYSNQPQHF.

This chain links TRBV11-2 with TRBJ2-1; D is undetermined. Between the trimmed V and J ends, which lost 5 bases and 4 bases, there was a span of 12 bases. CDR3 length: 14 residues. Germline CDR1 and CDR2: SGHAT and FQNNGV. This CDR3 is CASSTRGLYNEQFF. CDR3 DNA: TGTGCCAGCAGCACTCGAGGCCTTTACAATGAGCAGTTCTTC.

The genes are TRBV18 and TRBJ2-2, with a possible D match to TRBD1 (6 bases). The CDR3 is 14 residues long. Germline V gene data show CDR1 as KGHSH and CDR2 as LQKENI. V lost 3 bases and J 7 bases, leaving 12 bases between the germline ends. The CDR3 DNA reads TGTGCCAGCTCACCGAACAGGGATAGCGGGGAGCTGTTTTTT. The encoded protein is CASSPNRDSGELFF.

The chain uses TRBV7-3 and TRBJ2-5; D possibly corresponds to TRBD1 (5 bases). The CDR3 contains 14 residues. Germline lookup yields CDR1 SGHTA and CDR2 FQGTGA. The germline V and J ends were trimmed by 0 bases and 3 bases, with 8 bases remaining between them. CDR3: CASSLTGPEETQYF. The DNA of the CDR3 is TGTGCCAGCAGCTTAACGGGGCCTGAAGAGACCCAGTACTTC.

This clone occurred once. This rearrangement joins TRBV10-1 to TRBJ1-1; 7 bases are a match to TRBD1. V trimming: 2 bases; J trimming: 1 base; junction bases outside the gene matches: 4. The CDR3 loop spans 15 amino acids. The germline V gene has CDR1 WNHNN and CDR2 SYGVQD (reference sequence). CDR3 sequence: CASSELQGGNTEAFF. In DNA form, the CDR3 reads TGCGCCAGCAGTGAGCTTCAGGGGGGGAACACTGAAGCTTTCTTT.

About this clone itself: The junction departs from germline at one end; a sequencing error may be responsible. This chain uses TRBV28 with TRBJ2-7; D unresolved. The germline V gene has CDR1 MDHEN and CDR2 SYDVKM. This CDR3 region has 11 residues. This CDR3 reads CASSQGFRTDF. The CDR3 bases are TGTGCCAGCAGTCAAGGGTTTCGAACAGACTTC.

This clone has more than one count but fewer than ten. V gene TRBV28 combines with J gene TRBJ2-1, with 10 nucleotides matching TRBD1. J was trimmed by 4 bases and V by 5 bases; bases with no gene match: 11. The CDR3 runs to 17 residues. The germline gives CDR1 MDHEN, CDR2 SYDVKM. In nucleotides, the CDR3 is TGTGCCAGCAGTCCCATGCCGGGACAGGGGAGGTACAATGAGCAGTTCTTC. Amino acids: CASSPMPGQGRYNEQFF.

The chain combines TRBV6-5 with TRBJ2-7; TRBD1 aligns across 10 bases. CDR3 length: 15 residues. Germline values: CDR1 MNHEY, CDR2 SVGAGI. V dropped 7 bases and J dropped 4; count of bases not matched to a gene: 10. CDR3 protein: CASTSAGQGTYEQYF. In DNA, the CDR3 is TGTGCCAGCACCTCGGCGGGACAGGGGACATACGAGCAGTACTTC.

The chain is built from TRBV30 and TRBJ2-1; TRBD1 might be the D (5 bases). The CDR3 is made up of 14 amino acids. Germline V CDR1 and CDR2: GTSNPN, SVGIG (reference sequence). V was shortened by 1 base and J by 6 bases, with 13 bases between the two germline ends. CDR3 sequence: CAWSGQGTSNEQFF. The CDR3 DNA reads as TGTGCCTGGAGTGGGCAGGGCACCTCCAATGAGCAGTTCTTC.

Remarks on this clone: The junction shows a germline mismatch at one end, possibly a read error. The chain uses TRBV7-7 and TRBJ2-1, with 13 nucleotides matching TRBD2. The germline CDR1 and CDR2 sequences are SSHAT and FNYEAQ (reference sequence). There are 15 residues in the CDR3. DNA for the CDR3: TGTGCTAGCAGCCCAGGACTAGCGGGAGCTTCCGAGCGGTTCTTC. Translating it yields CASSPGLAGASERFF.

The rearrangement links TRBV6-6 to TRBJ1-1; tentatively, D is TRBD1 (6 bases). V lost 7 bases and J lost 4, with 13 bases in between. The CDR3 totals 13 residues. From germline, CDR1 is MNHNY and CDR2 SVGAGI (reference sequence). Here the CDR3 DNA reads TGTGCCAGCACCTATTCAGGGGCCACTGAAGCTTTCTTT. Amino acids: CASTYSGATEAFF.

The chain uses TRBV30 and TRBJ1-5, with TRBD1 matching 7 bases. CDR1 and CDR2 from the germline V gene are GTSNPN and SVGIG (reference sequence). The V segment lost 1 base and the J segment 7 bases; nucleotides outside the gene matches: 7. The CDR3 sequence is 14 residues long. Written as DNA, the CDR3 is TGTGCCTGGAGTGGGGCAGGGGGGGGCCAGCCCCAGCATTTT. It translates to CAWSGAGGGQPQHF.

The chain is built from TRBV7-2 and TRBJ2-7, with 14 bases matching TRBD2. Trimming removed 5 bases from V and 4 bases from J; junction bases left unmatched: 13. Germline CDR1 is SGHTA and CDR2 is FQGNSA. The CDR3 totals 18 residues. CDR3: CASSLPGTSGSFRYEQYF. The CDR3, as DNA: TGTGCCAGCAGCCTTCCCGGGACTAGCGGGAGTTTCAGGTACGAGCAGTACTTC.

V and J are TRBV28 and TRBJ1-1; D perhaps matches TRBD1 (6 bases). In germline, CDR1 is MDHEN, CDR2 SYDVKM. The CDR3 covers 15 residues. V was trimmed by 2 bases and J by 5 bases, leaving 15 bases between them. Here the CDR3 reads CASSLVQVRGTEAFF. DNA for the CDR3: TGTGCCAGCAGTTTAGTGCAAGTAAGGGGGACTGAAGCTTTCTTT.